These 11 T cell receptor beta chains originate from one sample sequenced in a study of blood T cells in healthy people across ages. The authors ran a second PCR of roughly 6 to 12 cycles using a sample-barcoded 5' primer and a J-beta primer mix. TCRdb recomputed calls from the 5' RACE reads with MiXCR, one row per CDR3 protein. This table holds 600,000 to 650,000 distinct CDR3 sequences, 58% found once. Material: blood. Every receptor here comes from a man aged 60 to 69 in good health.

This chain links TRBV7-9 with TRBJ1-6; possibly TRBD1 for D (5 bases). CDR1 is SEHNR, CDR2 FQNEAQ, per germline (reference sequence). This CDR3 spans 15 amino acids. Trimming pared 7 bases from V and 9 bases from J, leaving 19 bases between. The CDR3 nucleotides read TGTGCCAGCAAGTTTGGCGCGGGGGAAGGTTCACCCCTCCACTTT. As protein: CASKFGAGEGSPLHF.

The V gene is TRBV7-9, the J gene TRBJ1-5; 7 nucleotides match TRBD1. This CDR3 contains 16 residues. J lost 4 bases, V lost 5 bases, and 11 bases had no gene match. Germline V lookup: CDR1 SEHNR, CDR2 FQNEAQ (reference sequence). The CDR3 DNA follows: TGTGCCAGCAGCAAAGAGTCCGGGACAGCTAATCAGCCCCAGCATTTT. Translation gives CASSKESGTANQPQHF.

V gene TRBV7-2 combines with J gene TRBJ2-3; 14 positions agree with TRBD2. Germline-derived CDR1 and CDR2 are SGHTA and FQGNSA. The V gene end was trimmed by 4 bases and the J gene end by 5 bases; junction bases not matched to a gene: 5. The CDR3 length is 16 residues. Here the CDR3 DNA reads TGTGCCAGCAGCTGGCGGACTAGCGGGGGGAGAGATACGCAGTATTTT. Its translation is CASSWRTSGGRDTQYF.

J is TRBJ2-7 and V is TRBV4-1; 9 nucleotides match TRBD1. CDR1 and CDR2 from the germline V gene are MGHRA and YSYEKL. V trimming: 2 bases; J trimming: 3 bases; junction bases outside the gene matches: 5. CDR3 length equals 15 residues. The CDR3 region has the DNA TGCGCCAGCAGCCAAAGGACAGGGGCCGACTACGAGCAGTACTTC. Translating it yields CASSQRTGADYEQYF.

Only a few counts were recorded for this clonotype. The chain carries TRBV4-2 and TRBJ1-2, with a possible D match to TRBD1 (6 bases). The CDR3 extends over 14 amino acids. From germline, CDR1 is LGHNA and CDR2 YNFKEQ. Trimming stripped 0 bases from V and 8 bases from J, with 13 bases between. Here the CDR3 reads CASSQDRGGRGYTF. In DNA form, the CDR3 reads TGTGCCAGCAGCCAAGACAGGGGTGGGCGCGGCTACACCTTC.

The genes are TRBV12-3 or TRBV12-4 and TRBJ2-1, with 7 bases identical to TRBD1. Losses at the gene ends were 2 bases for V and 6 bases for J; bases not matched to a gene: 4. The CDR3 totals 14 residues. The CDR3 reads CASSLRGGRNEQFF. CDR3 sequence (DNA): TGTGCCAGCAGTTTACGAGGGGGCCGCAATGAGCAGTTCTTC.

There are a few counts of this clonotype. This rearrangement joins TRBV7-2 to TRBJ1-2; D is undetermined. Germline V lookup: CDR1 SGHTA, CDR2 FQGNSA. Trimming removed 1 base from V and 1 base from J, with 10 bases in between. This CDR3 has 15 amino acids. Here the CDR3 DNA reads TGTGCCAGCAGCTTAGGTGGAGGCTATAACTATGGCTACACCTTC. This translates into CASSLGGGYNYGYTF.

The genes are TRBV2 and TRBJ1-2; D may be TRBD1 (5 bases). Per the germline V gene, CDR1 is SNHLY and CDR2 is FYNNEI. CDR3 length: 16 residues. Trimming left V 5 bases short and J 6 bases short, with 22 bases between. The CDR3 is CASSYLQGGIGDGYTF. The CDR3 nucleotides are TGTGCCAGCAGTTACCTTCAGGGCGGTATTGGGGATGGCTACACCTTC.

The chain has TRBV29-1 and TRBJ2-1; 7 bases line up with TRBD2. CDR1 is SQVTM and CDR2 is ANQGSEA in the germline V gene. This CDR3 is 15 amino acids long. The V segment lost 7 bases and the J segment 0 bases; nucleotides outside the gene matches: 9. The CDR3 coding sequence is TGCAGCGGTAGTAGCGGGCACAGCTCCTACAATGAGCAGTTCTTC. Its protein is CSGSSGHSSYNEQFF.

The chain links TRBV12-3 or TRBV12-4 to TRBJ2-1; D may be TRBD1 (6 bases). Between the trimmed V and J ends, which lost 3 bases and 8 bases, there was a span of 20 bases. This CDR3 has 16 amino acids. The DNA for the CDR3 is TGTGCCAGCAGTTTCGATTCAGGGGACATTGGGGATGAGCAGTTCTTC. It yields the protein CASSFDSGDIGDEQFF.

The chain recombines TRBV7-9 with TRBJ2-3, with D perhaps TRBD1 or TRBD2 (6 bases each). The CDR3 is made up of 16 amino acids. Trimming took off 5 bases at V and 3 bases at J, with 18 bases between the two ends. In germline, CDR1 is SEHNR, CDR2 FQNEAQ (reference sequence). The DNA of the CDR3 is TGTGCCAGCAGCCAAACCGGGGGCTTGAGGACAGATACGCAGTATTTT. It is translated as CASSQTGGLRTDTQYF.